This T cell receptor beta chain was recorded in a study of cytomegalovirus exposure and HLA in healthy donors. The CDR3 loop spans 16 amino acids. After removal of 1 base from V and 2 bases from J, the junction contained 5 bases not matched to a gene. Germline lookup yields CDR1 KGHSH and CDR2 LQKENI. The PCR had 60 Vbeta and 13 Jbeta primers. Data came from immunoSEQ multiplex PCR; TCRdb stores just in-frame clones and leaves some out. The repertoire consists of roughly 150,000 clones, with roughly three quarters occurring once and the leading ten covering about 4.7%. This clone was observed a handful of times.

Sequences were obtained from PBMCs. This sequence originates from a man aged 55-75 years in good health and CMV-seronegative. The chain links TRBV18 to TRBJ2-3; 8 nucleotides line up with TRBD1. The CDR3 region has the DNA TGTGCCAGCTCACCACGGGACAGGCTTGTCACAGATACGCAGTATTTT. Residues: CASSPRDRLVTDTQYF.